This TCR beta chain was sequenced in a study of blood T cells in healthy people across ages. Study overall: About one barcoded beta molecule per two T cells was the capture yield of template switching.

The CDR3 extends over 14 amino acids. The J segment lost 8 bases and the V segment lost 2 bases, leaving 7 bases of the junction unmatched. A sample-barcoded 5' primer and a J-beta primer mix were used in a second PCR of roughly 7 to 11 cycles. MiXCR was run by TCRdb on the 5' RACE reads, yielding one entry per CDR3 protein. The data hold about a million distinct CDR3 sequences, with 35% to 45% observed a single time. Isolated per sample were at least 7 million PBMCs. Input material: blood. The source of this sequence is a man between 18 and 29 years old in good health. This chain connects TRBV12-3 or TRBV12-4 to TRBJ1-2, with 8 bases that match TRBD1. CDR3 residues: CASSLTRTGTGYTF. For the CDR3, the DNA is TGTGCCAGCAGTTTAACCAGGACAGGGACCGGCTACACCTTC.